The 15 T cell receptor beta chains given below trace back to one sample, sequenced in a study of cytomegalovirus exposure and HLA in healthy donors. Both 60 Vbeta primers and 13 Jbeta primers went into the PCR. Here immunoSEQ multiplex PCR was the method, and the copy in TCRdb shows in-frame clones only, minus some. The sample holds 150,000 to 200,000 clones, roughly 80% seen once. The specimen sequenced was PBMCs. The origin of the receptors is a male donor in good health and CMV-seronegative.

The CDR3 DNA reads TGTGCCAGCAGCTCAGGACTATCCTACGAGCAGTACTTC. Amino acids: CASSSGLSYEQYF. The chain uses TRBV7-8 and TRBJ2-7; D possibly corresponds to TRBD2 (6 bases). Trimming took 4 bases from V and 1 from J, leaving 8 bases between them. CDR1 and CDR2 (germline): SGHVS, FQNEAQ. The CDR3 sequence is 13 residues long.

The V gene is TRBV19, the J gene TRBJ1-5; D gene ambiguous. This CDR3 has 18 amino acids. V lost 3 bases and J lost 1, with 19 bases in between. CDR1 is LNHDA and CDR2 is SQIVND in the germline V gene (reference sequence). The CDR3 region is CASSIPMYEGGSNQPQHF. The CDR3 DNA follows: TGTGCCAGTAGTATCCCGATGTATGAGGGTGGAAGCAATCAGCCCCAGCATTTT.

This clone was seen just once. This chain joins TRBV7-6 and TRBJ2-5; D remains unclear. Germline V gene lookup returns CDR1 SGHVS and CDR2 FNYEAQ. The CDR3 has 13 amino acids. V lost 5 bases to trimming and J lost 5 bases, with 12 bases between them. CDR3 region: CASSQSKMETQYF. CDR3 DNA: TGTGCCAGCAGCCAATCCAAAATGGAGACCCAGTACTTC.

The V gene is TRBV5-4, the J gene TRBJ1-1; the D gene is possibly TRBD1 (6 bases). The CDR3 contains 14 residues. Germline V gene sequence: CDR1 SGHNT, CDR2 YYREEE (reference sequence). Deletions cut 0 bases from V and 5 bases from J, with 11 bases between. The CDR3 nucleotides are TGTGCCAGCAGCTTGGCGCAGGGGATTACTGAAGCTTTCTTT. Its translation: CASSLAQGITEAFF. The variable domain in full, with the rest retrieved from reference TRBV5-4 and TRBJ1-1, is ETGVTQSPTHLIKTRGQQVTLRCSSQSGHNTVSWYQQALGQGPQFIFQYYREEENGRGNFPPRFSGLQFPNYSSELNVNALELDDSALYLCASSLAQGITEAFFGQGTRLTVV.

CDR3 amino acids: CASTGGAYGYTF. For the CDR3, the DNA is TGTGCCAGCACCGGGGGGGCCTATGGCTACACCTTC. This sequence joins TRBV6-6 and TRBJ1-2; possible D gene TRBD1, 6 bases. The CDR3 covers 12 residues. Germline V CDR1 and CDR2: MNHNY, SVGAGI (reference sequence). Trimming cost V 7 bases and J 4 bases, with 10 bases left between them.

The gene calls are TRBV29-1 and TRBJ1-3, with TRBD1 as a possible D gene (6 bases). The length of the CDR3 is 13 residues. Germline V CDR1 and CDR2: SQVTM, ANQGSEA. Trimming pared 5 bases from V and 3 bases from J, leaving 11 bases between. CDR3 nucleotide sequence: TGCAGCGTTAGATCAGGGGTTGGAAACACCATATATTTT. Translated: CSVRSGVGNTIYF.

CDR3 sequence: CASSLSVGQPQHF. The DNA for the CDR3 is TGTGCCAGCAGCTTAAGCGTTGGTCAGCCCCAGCATTTT. The chain carries TRBV7-7 and TRBJ1-5; no reliable D call. This CDR3 has 13 residues. Germline V gene lookup returns CDR1 SSHAT and CDR2 FNYEAQ (reference sequence). V was shortened by 2 bases and J by 6 bases, with 8 bases between the two germline ends.

V gene TRBV11-2 combines with J gene TRBJ2-2, with D tentatively TRBD2 (7 bases). The CDR3 contains 17 residues. CDR1 and CDR2 (germline): SGHAT, FQNNGV. Deletions cut 0 bases from V and 3 bases from J, with 14 bases between. CDR3 bases: TGTGCCAGCAGCTTAGATACGGGGGGCGCTTACACCGGGGAGCTGTTTTTT. Protein sequence: CASSLDTGGAYTGELFF.

This sequence joins TRBV7-2 and TRBJ1-2; 7 bases are shared with TRBD1. The junction had 18 bases not matched to a gene; V was cut back by 6 bases and J by 8 bases. Germline values: CDR1 SGHTA, CDR2 FQGNSA. The CDR3 is 16 amino acids. The CDR3 coding sequence is TGTGCCAGCAGTTCATACTACAGGGGCCTTAAAGGGGGCTACACCTTC. Residues: CASSSYYRGLKGGYTF.

The chain uses TRBV27 and TRBJ2-5; 12 nucleotides match TRBD2. The V gene end was trimmed by 8 bases and the J gene end by 9 bases; junction bases not matched to a gene: 10. Germline V gives CDR1 MNHEY, CDR2 SMNVEV (reference sequence). This CDR3 is built from 14 residues. In DNA form, the CDR3 reads TGTGCCAGCTCCCGGCGACTAGCGGGGGTGTCCCAGTACTTC. It specifies CASSRRLAGVSQYF.

This chain uses TRBV13 with TRBJ1-6, with a weak D call TRBD1 (6 bases). The CDR3 loop spans 14 amino acids. Trimming shortened V by 5 bases and J by 6 bases, and 11 bases separated the two germline ends. Germline CDR1 reads PRHDT; CDR2 reads FYEKMQ (reference sequence). The CDR3, as DNA: TGTGCCAGCAGCAGGGGGTCATCTAATTCACCCCTCCACTTT. Its translation: CASSRGSSNSPLHF.

The chain uses TRBV20-1 and TRBJ1-4; D unclear. The CDR3 is made up of 11 amino acids. Looked up from germline, CDR1 is DFQATT and CDR2 is SNEGSKA (reference sequence). The ends were cut back, 6 bases at V and 7 bases at J, with 9 bases in the middle. CDR3 in DNA: TGCAGTGCCCATCGGGGTGAAAAACTGTTTTTT. Protein product: CSAHRGEKLFF.

The rearrangement joins TRBV5-8 to TRBJ1-2, with 9 bases lining up with TRBD1. This CDR3 is built from 12 residues. The V gene end was trimmed by 8 bases and the J gene end by 7 bases; junction bases not matched to a gene: 6. CDR1 and CDR2 (germline): SGHTS, YDEGEE. CDR3 in amino acids: CARHRGQGGYTF. The CDR3 DNA reads as TGTGCCAGACACAGGGGGCAGGGTGGCTACACCTTC.

The chain is built from TRBV18 and TRBJ1-1, with TRBD1 identical over 7 bases. Germline V gives CDR1 KGHSH, CDR2 LQKENI. The CDR3 is made up of 13 amino acids. V lost 5 bases and J lost 6; bases outside the gene matches: 6. In DNA form, the CDR3 reads TGTGCCAGCTCATCGACAGGGTGGGCTGAAGCTTTCTTT. Translated: CASSSTGWAEAFF.

The chain is built from TRBV2 and TRBJ1-2; a weak D match, TRBD1 (6 bases). V was clipped by 1 base and J by 4 bases, with 10 bases between them. The germline V gene has CDR1 SNHLY and CDR2 FYNNEI. The CDR3 runs to 14 residues. CDR3 nucleotides: TGTGCCAGCAGTGAAGTTCAGGGGATCTATGGCTACACCTTC. This codes for CASSEVQGIYGYTF.